Below, 28 T cell receptor beta chains from the same sample are listed, as sequenced in a study of blood T cells in healthy people across ages. The use of a sample-barcoded 5' primer and a J-beta primer mix characterized a second PCR of roughly 7 to 12 cycles. TCRdb analysed the 5' RACE reads with MiXCR anew, one entry per CDR3 protein. This table holds over 700,000 distinct CDR3 sequences, 53% found once. Specimen: blood. These receptors all stem from a man older than 75 in good health.

The chain couples TRBV20-1 to TRBJ1-6; D ambiguous. The CDR3 sequence is 15 residues long. Looked up from germline, CDR1 is DFQATT and CDR2 is SNEGSKA (reference sequence). V lost 1 base and J 0 bases, leaving 7 bases between the germline ends. CDR3 loop: CSARGRSSYNSPLHF. The CDR3 region has the DNA TGCAGTGCTAGAGGTCGAAGCTCCTATAATTCACCCCTCCACTTT.

This clonotype appeared a single time. The genes are TRBV20-1 and TRBJ2-3, with TRBD2 matching over 8 bases. V trimming: 7 bases; J trimming: 1 base; junction bases outside the gene matches: 7. This CDR3 is 14 amino acids long. Germline CDR1 and CDR2: DFQATT and SNEGSKA (reference sequence). The CDR3 sequence is CSGDGGGGTDTQYF. CDR3 DNA: TGCAGTGGAGACGGGGGGGGCGGCACAGATACGCAGTATTTT.

A remark on this clonotype: Given a much more abundant clone one base away, this may be a read error. The J gene is TRBJ2-3, the V gene TRBV7-2, with D perhaps matching TRBD1 or TRBD2 (5 bases each). The V and J ends lost 3 bases and 14 bases respectively, with 21 bases between them. The CDR3 is made up of 14 amino acids. Germline CDR1 SGHTA, CDR2 FQGNSA. The CDR3 sequence is CASSFRVEGRYAYF. The CDR3 DNA follows: TGTGCCAGCAGCTTTCGGGTCGAGGGGAGATACGCGTATTTT.

Only a few counts were recorded for this clonotype. The V and J genes are TRBV29-1 and TRBJ2-7; 7 bases are shared with TRBD2. J lost 0 bases, V lost 3 bases, and 8 bases had no gene match. The CDR3 sequence is 15 residues long. Germline V gene lookup returns CDR1 SQVTM and CDR2 ANQGSEA. CDR3 loop: CSVERVASGSYEQYF. The CDR3 DNA is TGCAGCGTTGAGAGAGTGGCTAGCGGCTCCTACGAGCAGTACTTC.

Written as DNA, the CDR3 is TGTGCCAGCAGCTTAGTAGTTGGGACAGGGTCGTACGAGCAGTACTTC. This gives the protein CASSLVVGTGSYEQYF. This chain links TRBV7-6 with TRBJ2-7, with 9 positions matching TRBD1. CDR1 is SGHVS and CDR2 is FNYEAQ in the germline V gene. The J segment lost 4 bases and the V segment lost 1 base, leaving 8 bases of the junction unmatched. The CDR3 spans 16 residues.

This clonotype occurred a few times. V gene TRBV5-1 combines with J gene TRBJ2-1; possibly TRBD1 for D (6 bases). The V end lost 7 bases, the J end lost 7 bases, and 15 bases lay between the germline ends. Per germline, CDR1 SGHRS and CDR2 YFSETQ. The CDR3 is 13 residues long. The CDR3 bases are TGCGCCAGCTACTTGGGACAACGGAATGAGCAGTTCTTC. Its protein is CASYLGQRNEQFF.

This chain connects TRBV7-2 to TRBJ2-7; 8 bases are shared with TRBD2. The CDR3 contains 15 residues. Germline V CDR1 and CDR2: SGHTA, FQGNSA. V shed 5 bases, J shed 7 bases, and the junction held 13 bases outside the gene matches. The CDR3 reads CASSRGRAGDLEQYF. The CDR3 nucleotides read TGTGCCAGCAGCAGGGGACGAGCGGGAGACCTTGAGCAGTACTTC. Full variable domain (rest looked up from reference TRBV7-2 and TRBJ2-7): GAGVSQSPSNKVTEKGKDVELRCDPISGHTALYWYRQSLGQGLEFLIYFQGNSAPDKSGLPSDRFSAERTGGSVSTLTIQRTQQEDSAVYLCASSRGRAGDLEQYFGPGTRLTVT.

The genes are TRBV12-3 or TRBV12-4 and TRBJ2-7; the match to TRBD2 covers 8 bases. This CDR3 region has 15 residues. V was clipped by 1 base and J by 6 bases; unmatched bases: 8. Written as DNA, the CDR3 is TGTGCCAGCAGTTTAGGGAGCGGGAGTAGGTCCGAGCAGTACTTC. This encodes CASSLGSGSRSEQYF.

The genes are TRBV5-1 and TRBJ2-4; D may be TRBD2 (5 bases). The CDR3 runs to 13 residues. The germline V gene has CDR1 SGHRS and CDR2 YFSETQ. Trimming left V 0 bases short and J 13 bases short, with 14 bases between. CDR3 in amino acids: CASSLGASWEQYF. The CDR3, as DNA: TGCGCCAGCAGCTTGGGTGCAAGTTGGGAGCAGTACTTC.

The chain is built from TRBV6-6 and TRBJ2-1, with D uncertain. The CDR3 contains 14 residues. V dropped 6 bases and J dropped 2 bases, with 11 bases sitting between them. Looked up from germline, CDR1 is MNHNY and CDR2 is SVGAGI (reference sequence). Here the CDR3 reads CASRPGRTYNEQFF. CDR3 nucleotide sequence: TGTGCCAGCAGACCGGGTCGGACCTACAATGAGCAGTTCTTC.

V usage is TRBV12-3 or TRBV12-4 and J usage is TRBJ1-4; no reliable D call. Trimming took off 6 bases at V and 8 bases at J, with 19 bases between the two ends. This CDR3 region has 15 residues. The CDR3 sequence is CASSSEVGWREKLFF. For the CDR3, the DNA is TGTGCCAGCAGCTCCGAAGTAGGGTGGAGAGAAAAACTGTTTTTT.

In this sample, this clonotype turned up a few times. The J gene is TRBJ2-5, the V gene TRBV29-1, with D possibly matching TRBD2 (5 bases). The CDR3 consists of 12 residues. The germline CDR1 and CDR2 sequences are SQVTM and ANQGSEA. DNA for the CDR3: TGCGTGGCCGGGAACGGGTTGGAGACCCAGTACTTC. It encodes CVAGNGLETQYF.

The genes are TRBV10-3 and TRBJ1-5, with 8 bases fitting TRBD1. This CDR3 is built from 14 residues. V lost 4 bases, J lost 3 bases, and 2 bases stayed unmatched. CDR1 is ENHRY and CDR2 is SYGVKD in the germline V gene. The CDR3, as DNA: TGTGCCATCAGTGGACAGGGGAACAATCAGCCCCAGCATTTT. Protein product: CAISGQGNNQPQHF.

This chain joins TRBV28 and TRBJ2-2; 8 bases fit TRBD2. J lost 6 bases, V lost 7 bases, and 7 bases had no gene match. The CDR3 spans 14 residues. Germline V gene sequence: CDR1 MDHEN, CDR2 SYDVKM. CDR3 DNA sequence: TGTGCCAGCATTAGCGGGACCTTCGCCGGGGAGCTGTTTTTT. Translation gives CASISGTFAGELFF.

This clonotype has a single count. V is TRBV6-2 or TRBV6-3 and J is TRBJ2-1; D call uncertain. The DNA end is more similar to TRBJ2-7, so the J call may be wrong. Germline CDR1 reads MNHEY; CDR2 reads SVGEGT. This CDR3 contains 15 residues. CDR3 in amino acids: CASSPHKEVRDEQYF. The CDR3 bases are TGTGCCAGCAGCCCCCACAAGGAAGTTCGCGACGAGCAGTACTTC.

The rearrangement uses TRBV6-1 and TRBJ2-1; perhaps D is TRBD1 or TRBD2 (5 bases each). V lost 6 bases and J lost 9, with 18 bases in between. CDR1 is MNHNS, CDR2 SASEGT, per germline. The CDR3 has 14 amino acids. The CDR3 region is CASRGDLNQGEQFF. The CDR3 DNA reads TGTGCCAGCAGGGGGGACCTTAACCAAGGTGAGCAGTTCTTC.

This chain uses TRBV15 with TRBJ2-1, with 11 bases fitting TRBD1. CDR3 length: 17 residues. Germline loops: CDR1 LNHNV, CDR2 YYDKDF (reference sequence). V shed 3 bases and J 3 bases; nucleotides not matched to a gene: 7. CDR3 loop: CATSRLRTGGIYNEQFF. The CDR3 nucleotides read TGTGCCACCAGCAGGCTCCGGACAGGGGGCATCTACAATGAGCAGTTCTTC.

The chain carries TRBV5-1 and TRBJ2-7; TRBD1 might be the D (6 bases). CDR1 and CDR2 from the germline V gene are SGHRS and YFSETQ. V was trimmed by 0 bases and J by 3 bases, leaving 13 bases between them. The CDR3 extends over 15 amino acids. This CDR3 reads CASSLEGVPIYEQYF. CDR3 nucleotide sequence: TGCGCCAGCAGCTTGGAGGGGGTCCCTATCTACGAGCAGTACTTC.

This clonotype was seen a few times. The chain uses TRBV9 and TRBJ2-3; 7 nucleotides align to TRBD2. Germline CDR1 reads SGDLS; CDR2 reads YYNGEE. The junction had 11 bases not matched to a gene; V was cut back by 4 bases and J by 3 bases. This CDR3 spans 16 amino acids. CDR3: CASSLGIGGRTDTQYF. The CDR3 nucleotides are TGTGCCAGCAGCCTCGGCATTGGCGGGAGAACAGATACGCAGTATTTT. Supplemented by reference TRBV9 and TRBJ2-3, the full variable domain reads DSGVTQTPKHLITATGQRVTLRCSPRSGDLSVYWYQQSLDQGLQFLIQYYNGEERAKGNILERFSAQQFPDLHSELNLSSLELGDSALYFCASSLGIGGRTDTQYFGPGTRLTVL.

The gene calls are TRBV12-3 or TRBV12-4 and TRBJ1-1; the D is unclear. The CDR3 length is 13 residues. Trimming left V 6 bases short and J 3 bases short, with 11 bases between. Here the CDR3 reads CASRQNRDTEAFF. Written as DNA, the CDR3 is TGTGCCAGCAGGCAAAACCGGGACACTGAAGCTTTCTTT.

This clonotype has a handful of counts. A read error may produce the germline difference seen at one junction end. The chain employs TRBV20-1 and TRBJ2-5; 7 nucleotides align to TRBD2. The CDR3 covers 12 residues. Germline loops: CDR1 DFQATT, CDR2 SNEGSKA (reference sequence). This chain's CDR3 is CSPSGLRETQYF. CDR3 DNA: TGCAGTCCTAGCGGACTACGAGAGACCCAGTACTTC.

V gene TRBV10-3 combines with J gene TRBJ2-6; D is undetermined. Germline V lookup: CDR1 ENHRY, CDR2 SYGVKD. The CDR3 has 18 amino acids. Trimming left V 0 bases short and J 0 bases short, with 12 bases between. CDR3 sequence: CAISESLSPFSGANVLTF. In nucleotides, the CDR3 is TGTGCCATCAGTGAGTCGCTCAGTCCTTTCTCTGGGGCCAACGTCCTGACTTTC.

This clonotype was counted between two and nine times. V gene TRBV7-3 combines with J gene TRBJ2-3; possibly TRBD2 for D (6 bases). The CDR3 loop spans 16 amino acids. Germline CDR1 SGHTA, CDR2 FQGTGA. Trimming removed 5 bases at V and 4 bases at J, with 19 bases between. In DNA form, the CDR3 reads TGTGCCAGCAGCCGACCAATGGGGGGTGTCTCAGATACGCAGTATTTT. Its translation is CASSRPMGGVSDTQYF.

The rearrangement links TRBV10-3 to TRBJ2-7; D is perhaps TRBD1 (5 bases). The V and J ends lost 7 bases and 2 bases respectively, with 15 bases between them. This CDR3 has 14 amino acids. Germline V CDR1 and CDR2: ENHRY, SYGVKD. In nucleotides, the CDR3 is TGTGCCATCACCAGATCCGGACAAACCTACGAGCAGTACTTC. Translation: CAITRSGQTYEQYF.

The rearrangement uses TRBV28 and TRBJ2-1; 7 positions match TRBD2. Germline loops: CDR1 MDHEN, CDR2 SYDVKM. This CDR3 has 17 amino acids. The V and J ends lost 3 bases and 4 bases, in that order; junction bases with no gene match: 12. CDR3 amino acids: CASSLSPKTSWYNEQFF. The DNA for the CDR3 is TGTGCCAGCAGTTTGTCCCCCAAGACTAGCTGGTACAATGAGCAGTTCTTC.

This chain links TRBV27 with TRBJ1-5, with D maybe TRBD1 (5 bases). V lost 3 bases, J lost 2 bases, and 8 bases lay in between. The CDR3 is 14 amino acids. Germline V gene data show CDR1 as MNHEY and CDR2 as SMNVEV (reference sequence). The CDR3 DNA reads TGTGCCAGCAGTTTCCTAGGGGGCAATCAGCCCCAGCATTTT. It yields the protein CASSFLGGNQPQHF.

This chain uses TRBV12-3 or TRBV12-4 with TRBJ2-1; 11 nucleotides align to TRBD2. This CDR3 region has 14 residues. With 8 bases clipped from V and 9 bases from J, the junction kept 9 bases outside the gene matches. CDR3 region: CASAGSGRAGEQFF. The CDR3 DNA reads as TGTGCCAGCGCAGGTAGCGGGAGGGCCGGTGAGCAGTTCTTC.

The V call is TRBV4-2, the J call TRBJ2-7; 9 positions match TRBD1. The germline V gene has CDR1 LGHNA and CDR2 YNFKEQ. J lost 1 base, V lost 0 bases, and 4 bases had no gene match. The length of the CDR3 is 16 residues. The CDR3, as DNA: TGTGCCAGCAGCCAAGACATCGGGACAGGGTCCTACGAGCAGTACTTC. Translating gives CASSQDIGTGSYEQYF.